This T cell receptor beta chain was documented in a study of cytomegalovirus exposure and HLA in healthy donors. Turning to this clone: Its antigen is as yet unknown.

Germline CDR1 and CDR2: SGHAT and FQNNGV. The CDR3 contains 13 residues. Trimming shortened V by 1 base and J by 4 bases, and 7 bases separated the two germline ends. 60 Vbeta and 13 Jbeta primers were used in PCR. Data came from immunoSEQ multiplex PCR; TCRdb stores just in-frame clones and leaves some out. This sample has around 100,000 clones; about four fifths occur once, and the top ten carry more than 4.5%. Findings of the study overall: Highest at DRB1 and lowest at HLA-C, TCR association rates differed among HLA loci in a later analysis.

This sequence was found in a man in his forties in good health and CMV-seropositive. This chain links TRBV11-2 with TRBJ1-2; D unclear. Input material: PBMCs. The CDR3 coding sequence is TGTGCCAGCAGCTTAGGCAGGCCCTATGGCTACACCTTC. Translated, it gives CASSLGRPYGYTF.